The sequence of this TCR beta chain was determined in a study of blood T cell repertoires in COVID-19. Original analysis: Estimates of nucleated cell counts were drawn from the amplification of reference gene primers. The protocol was immunoSEQ multiplex PCR, while the TCRdb copy is restricted to in-frame clones and leaves out a portion. V, J and clone size are those of that table, while D and trimming were read from the DNA. The sample yields fewer than 40,000 clones, more than 70% seen once. Germline V gene lookup returns CDR1 SQVTM and CDR2 ANQGSEA. J was trimmed by 5 bases and V by 6 bases; bases with no gene match: 3. The CDR3 loop spans 13 amino acids.

The gene calls are TRBV29-1 and TRBJ1-6; 8 bases agree with TRBD1. The source of this sequence is a woman aged 40 to 50 with active or convalescent COVID-19. Material: peripheral blood. DNA for the CDR3: TGCAGCGTGCGGACAGGGAATAATTCACCCCTCCACTTT. This encodes CSVRTGNNSPLHF.